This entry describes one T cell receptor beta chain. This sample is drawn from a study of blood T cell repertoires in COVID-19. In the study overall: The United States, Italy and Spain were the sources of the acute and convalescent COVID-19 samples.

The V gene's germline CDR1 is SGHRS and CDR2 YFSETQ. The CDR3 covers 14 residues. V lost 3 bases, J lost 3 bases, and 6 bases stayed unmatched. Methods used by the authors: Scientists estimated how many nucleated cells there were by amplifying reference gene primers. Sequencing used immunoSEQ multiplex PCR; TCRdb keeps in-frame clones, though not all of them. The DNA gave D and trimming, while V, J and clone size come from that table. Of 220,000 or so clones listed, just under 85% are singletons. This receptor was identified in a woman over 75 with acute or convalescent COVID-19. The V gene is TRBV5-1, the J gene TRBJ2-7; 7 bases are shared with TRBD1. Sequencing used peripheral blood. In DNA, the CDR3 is TGCGCCAGCAGCTCCGGACAGGCCTTCTACGAGCAGTACTTC. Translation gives CASSSGQAFYEQYF.